Listed here is a single TCR beta chain. The PCR used 60 Vbeta and 13 Jbeta primers. Generated by immunoSEQ multiplex PCR, the TCRdb table keeps only in-frame clones and is missing some. The table includes roughly 130,000 clones, approximately 86% detected once. The CDR3 runs to 13 residues. Germline CDR1 is MDHEN and CDR2 is SYDVKM. V lost 5 bases and J 5 bases, leaving 12 bases between the germline ends. This sample was taken from a study of cytomegalovirus exposure and HLA in healthy donors. Study in general: For the approximately 400 genotyped donors, over 80% fell within the Caucasian-associated ancestry cluster.

The chain joins TRBV28 to TRBJ2-5, with D tentatively TRBD1 (7 bases). The source material was PBMCs. The receptor was isolated from a woman between 40 and 55 years old in good health and CMV-seronegative. CDR3 in amino acids: CASSRTGGETQYF. The CDR3 coding sequence is TGTGCCAGCAGTAGGACAGGAGGGGAGACCCAGTACTTC.